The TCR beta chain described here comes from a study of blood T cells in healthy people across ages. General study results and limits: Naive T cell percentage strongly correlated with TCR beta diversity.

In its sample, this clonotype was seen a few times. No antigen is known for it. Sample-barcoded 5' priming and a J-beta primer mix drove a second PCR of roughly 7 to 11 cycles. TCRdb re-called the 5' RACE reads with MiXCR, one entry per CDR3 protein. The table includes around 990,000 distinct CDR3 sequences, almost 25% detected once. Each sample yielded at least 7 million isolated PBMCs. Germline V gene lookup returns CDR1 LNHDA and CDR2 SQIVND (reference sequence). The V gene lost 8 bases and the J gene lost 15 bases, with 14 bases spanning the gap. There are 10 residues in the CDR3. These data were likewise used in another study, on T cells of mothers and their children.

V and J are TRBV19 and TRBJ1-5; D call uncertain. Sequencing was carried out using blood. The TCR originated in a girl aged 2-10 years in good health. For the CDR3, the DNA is TGTGCCAGTGGAGACCGTAGGGCGCATTTT. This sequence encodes CASGDRRAHF.